The 16 T cell receptor beta chains given below trace back to one sample, sequenced in a study of CD8 T cells in cerebrospinal fluid in Alzheimer's disease. One entry per CDR3 protein, without DNA, is what TCRdb gives after re-calling the 10x single-cell sequencing reads. The table lists around 1,200 distinct CDR3 sequences. The sample taken for sequencing was cerebrospinal fluid. The receptor set was obtained from a human donor in good health.

This clonotype registers medium-sized by frequency. The genes are TRBV3-1 and TRBJ1-4; the D call from TCRdb, TRBD1, cannot be confirmed without DNA. This CDR3 comprises 13 residues. The germline V gene has CDR1 LGHDT and CDR2 YNNKEL (reference sequence). Here the CDR3 reads CASGHRGGEKLFF.

By frequency, this clonotype registers medium-sized. This chain's CDR3 is CASSQGTSGSYEQYF. The J gene is TRBJ2-7, the V gene TRBV28; TCRdb's D gene call, TRBD2, goes unchecked for lack of DNA. CDR1 and CDR2 (germline): MDHEN, SYDVKM. The CDR3 has 15 residues.

This sequence joins TRBV19 and TRBJ2-5; TCRdb outputs TRBD1, but without DNA this stays unchecked. The germline CDR1 and CDR2 sequences are LNHDA and SQIVND (reference sequence). The CDR3 loop spans 14 amino acids. CDR3 amino acids: CASRDERTGETQYF.

Frequency places this clonotype as medium-sized (0.01 to 0.1%). CDR3 loop: CATSAPPGQGPGETQYF. The gene calls are TRBV24-1 and TRBJ2-5; checking the TCRdb D call of TRBD1 is not possible without DNA. Germline V gene sequence: CDR1 KGHDR, CDR2 SFDVKD. This CDR3 has 17 residues.

This clonotype is identified as medium-sized from frequency. The rearrangement links TRBV19 to TRBJ2-7; TCRdb selects TRBD1, and the lack of DNA leaves this call unchecked. This CDR3 region has 14 residues. Germline CDR1 LNHDA, CDR2 SQIVND (reference sequence). This CDR3 reads CASSPSGGLYEQYF.

Frequency places this clonotype as medium-sized. The chain has TRBV28 and TRBJ1-4; TCRdb outputs TRBD1, but without DNA this stays unchecked. Germline values: CDR1 MDHEN, CDR2 SYDVKM. The CDR3 covers 15 residues. The CDR3 here is CASSLLGLDLEKLFF.

Its frequency marks this clonotype as medium-sized. Here the CDR3 reads CASRLTDSNTGELFF. The gene calls are TRBV19 and TRBJ2-2; TCRdb designates TRBD1, a call that cannot be tested without DNA. The CDR3 spans 15 residues. Germline loops: CDR1 LNHDA, CDR2 SQIVND (reference sequence). The full variable domain, with the rest looked up from reference TRBV19 and TRBJ2-2, is DGGITQSPKYLFRKEGQNVTLSCEQNLNHDAMYWYRQDPGQGLRLIYYSQIVNDFQKGDIAEGYSVSREKKESFPLTVTSAQKNPTAFYLCASRLTDSNTGELFFGEGSRLTVL.

According to its frequency, this clonotype is medium-sized (0.01 to 0.1%). This rearrangement joins TRBV7-2 to TRBJ1-4; TCRdb picks TRBD1, but there is no DNA to check that call. Germline-derived CDR1 and CDR2 are SGHTA and FQGNSA. CDR3 length equals 14 residues. The CDR3 is CASSLDNRGEKLFF.

This sequence joins TRBV20-1 and TRBJ2-5; lacking DNA, the TRBD2 call made by TCRdb goes unchecked. CDR1 DFQATT and CDR2 SNEGSKA come from the germline V gene (reference sequence). This CDR3 region has 14 residues. The CDR3 protein is CSARRAGGGETQYF.

Frequency places this clonotype as large. The chain has TRBV6-2 or TRBV6-3 and TRBJ2-1; TCRdb proposes TRBD2, but this gene call is untestable without DNA. The CDR3 is 15 amino acids. Looked up from germline, CDR1 is MNHEY and CDR2 is SVGEGT. This CDR3 reads CASSPLGLAGNEQFF.

By frequency, this clonotype registers large (0.1 to 1%). The rearrangement links TRBV6-5 to TRBJ1-2; TCRdb's D call of TRBD1 is untestable without DNA. This CDR3 has 13 residues. Germline CDR1 MNHEY, CDR2 SVGAGI. The CDR3: CASSQDRVRGYTF.

This clonotype is medium-sized by frequency. The chain has TRBV28 and TRBJ2-1; TCRdb gives TRBD1 as the D gene, but with no DNA this cannot be confirmed. The germline V gene encodes CDR1 MDHEN and CDR2 SYDVKM. The CDR3 totals 15 residues. The CDR3 loop is CASSRAGTAYNEQFF.

In terms of frequency, this clonotype is large (0.1 to 1%). The rearrangement joins TRBV3-1 to TRBJ2-6; the TCRdb D gene call, TRBD1, has no DNA to confirm it. Per germline, CDR1 LGHDT and CDR2 YNNKEL (reference sequence). The CDR3 spans 17 residues. The CDR3 loop is CASSPPGAPSGANVLTF. The complete variable domain, with remaining parts taken from reference TRBV3-1 and TRBJ2-6, reads DTAVSQTPKYLVTQMGNDKSIKCEQNLGHDTMYWYKQDSKKFLKIMFSYNNKELIINETVPNRFSPKSPDKAHLNLHINSLELGDSAVYFCASSPPGAPSGANVLTFGAGSRLTVL.

This clonotype is labeled medium-sized based on frequency. J is TRBJ2-7 and V is TRBV7-9; there is no DNA to check the TCRdb D call of TRBD2. Germline CDR1 is SEHNR and CDR2 is FQNEAQ (reference sequence). This CDR3 contains 13 residues. The CDR3 sequence: CASSPDPRKEQYF.

By frequency, this clonotype registers medium-sized. The chain uses TRBV5-1 and TRBJ2-2; TCRdb's assignment of TRBD2 cannot be checked, as there is no DNA. This CDR3 has 16 amino acids. CDR1 SGHRS and CDR2 YFSETQ come from the germline V gene. CDR3 protein: CASSLTSAMNTGELFF.

This clonotype is identified as medium-sized from frequency. The V and J genes are TRBV2 and TRBJ1-2. The germline V gene encodes CDR1 SNHLY and CDR2 FYNNEI. The CDR3 runs 13 residues. The CDR3 here is CASSVGPVVGYTF.